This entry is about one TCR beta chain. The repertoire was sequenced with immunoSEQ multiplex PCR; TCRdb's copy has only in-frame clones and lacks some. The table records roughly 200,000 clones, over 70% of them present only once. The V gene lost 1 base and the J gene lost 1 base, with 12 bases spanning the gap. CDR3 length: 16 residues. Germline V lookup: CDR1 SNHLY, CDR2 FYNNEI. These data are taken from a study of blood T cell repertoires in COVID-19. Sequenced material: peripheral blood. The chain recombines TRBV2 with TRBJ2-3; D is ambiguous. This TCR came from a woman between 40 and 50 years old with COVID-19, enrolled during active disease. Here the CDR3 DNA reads TGTGCCAGCAGTGAAGAAGGTAGCCGCGGCACAGATACGCAGTATTTT. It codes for CASSEEGSRGTDTQYF.